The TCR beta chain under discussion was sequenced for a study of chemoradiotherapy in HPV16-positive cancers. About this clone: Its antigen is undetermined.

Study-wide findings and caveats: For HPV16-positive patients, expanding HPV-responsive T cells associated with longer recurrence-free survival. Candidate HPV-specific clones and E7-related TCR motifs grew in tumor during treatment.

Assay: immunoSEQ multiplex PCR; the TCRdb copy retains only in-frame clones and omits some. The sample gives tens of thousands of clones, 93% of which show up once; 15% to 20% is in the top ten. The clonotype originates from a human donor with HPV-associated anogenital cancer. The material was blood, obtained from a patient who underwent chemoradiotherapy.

CDR3 in DNA: TGTGCCAGCAGTTTCGACAGCCTCTACGAGCAGTACTTC. It is translated as CASSFDSLYEQYF. J is TRBJ2-7 and V is TRBV28; tentative D call: TRBD1 (5 bases). The V end was cut by 3 bases, the J end by 3 bases, with 9 bases between. Germline CDR1 reads MDHEN; CDR2 reads SYDVKM. The CDR3 length is 13 residues. Full variable domain (rest looked up from reference TRBV28 and TRBJ2-7): DVKVTQSSRYLVKRTGEKVFLECVQDMDHENMFWYRQDPGLGLRLIYFSYDVKMKEKGDIPEGYSVSREKKERFSLILESASTNQTSMYLCASSFDSLYEQYFGPGTRLTVT.